One and the same sample provided the 25 T cell receptor beta chains below, sequenced in a study of cytotoxic CD8 clonotypes in ibrutinib-treated CLL. Here immunoSEQ multiplex PCR was the method, and the copy in TCRdb shows in-frame clones only, minus some. Of around 330,000 clones listed, roughly 67% are singletons. The sample consisted of PBMCs, taken after 36 months of ibrutinib treatment. These receptors were collected from a human donor with chronic lymphocytic leukemia.

This rearrangement joins TRBV2 to TRBJ1-5; no clear D. V was clipped by 3 bases and J by 2 bases, with 8 bases between them. CDR3 length equals 14 residues. Germline V gene sequence: CDR1 SNHLY, CDR2 FYNNEI. The CDR3 loop is CASSESFGNQPQHF. The CDR3, as DNA: TGTGCCAGCAGTGAGTCCTTCGGCAATCAGCCCCAGCATTTT.

The chain joins TRBV5-1 to TRBJ2-2, with 11 positions matching TRBD2. Per the germline V gene, CDR1 is SGHRS and CDR2 is YFSETQ. CDR3 length: 17 residues. V shed 4 bases and J 7 bases; nucleotides not matched to a gene: 12. The CDR3 loop reads CASSPTSSTSGNGELFF. The CDR3 coding sequence is TGCGCCAGCAGCCCCACCTCATCGACTAGCGGGAACGGGGAGCTGTTTTTT. The entire variable domain, with the rest obtained from reference TRBV5-1 and TRBJ2-2, is as follows: KAGVTQTPRYLIKTRGQQVTLSCSPISGHRSVSWYQQTPGQGLQFLFEYFSETQRNKGNFPGRFSGRQFSNSRSEMNVSTLELGDSALYLCASSPTSSTSGNGELFFGEGSRLTVL.

The gene calls are TRBV4-2 and TRBJ2-3, with no clear D. Trimming cost V 0 bases and J 5 bases, with 24 bases left between them. The CDR3 contains 19 residues. Per the germline V gene, CDR1 is LGHNA and CDR2 is YNFKEQ. The DNA of the CDR3 is TGTGCCAGCAGCCAAGATCTTATGACAAGGACGGTGGGTAGAGATACGCAGTATTTT. It translates to CASSQDLMTRTVGRDTQYF.

This rearrangement joins TRBV6-4 to TRBJ1-6; D may be TRBD1 (6 bases). V lost 3 bases, J lost 8 bases, and 8 bases lay in between. This CDR3 contains 13 residues. CDR1 and CDR2 from the germline V gene are MRHNA and SNTAGT. The CDR3 loop reads CASSETGYSPLHF. The DNA of the CDR3 is TGTGCCAGCAGTGAGACAGGCTATTCACCCCTCCACTTT.

The genes are TRBV27 and TRBJ1-5, with unresolved D. Germline values: CDR1 MNHEY, CDR2 SMNVEV (reference sequence). V dropped 2 bases and J dropped 0 bases, with 5 bases sitting between them. This CDR3 spans 14 amino acids. Here the CDR3 reads CASSLGYSNQPQHF. Written as DNA, the CDR3 is TGTGCCAGCAGTTTAGGATATAGCAATCAGCCCCAGCATTTT.

This chain uses TRBV10-3 with TRBJ2-7; no firm D call. The CDR3 extends over 12 amino acids. V was trimmed by 6 bases and J by 4 bases, leaving 10 bases between them. Germline CDR1 ENHRY, CDR2 SYGVKD. The CDR3 DNA sequence: TGTGCCATCAGGAATGACGGTTACGAGCAGTACTTC. This translates into CAIRNDGYEQYF.

The chain couples TRBV27 to TRBJ1-4; the D is unclear. The V gene's germline CDR1 is MNHEY and CDR2 SMNVEV (reference sequence). V was trimmed by 5 bases and J by 8 bases, leaving 12 bases between them. This CDR3 has 13 residues. CDR3 nucleotides: TGTGCCAGCAGTCAATTCGGGGAAGAAAAACTGTTTTTT. Amino acid sequence: CASSQFGEEKLFF.

The chain employs TRBV6-6 and TRBJ1-1, with TRBD1 as a possible D gene (6 bases). This CDR3 is 15 amino acids long. The germline gives CDR1 MNHNY, CDR2 SVGAGI (reference sequence). V lost 1 base to trimming and J lost 3 bases, with 12 bases between them. The CDR3 here is CASSYLRGAYTEAFF. The CDR3 DNA follows: TGTGCCAGCAGTTACTTACGGGGGGCTTACACTGAAGCTTTCTTT.

This sequence joins TRBV27 and TRBJ2-7; 10 nucleotides align to TRBD1. With V trimmed by 2 bases and J by 3 bases, 1 base remained unmatched. CDR1 and CDR2 (germline): MNHEY, SMNVEV (reference sequence). The CDR3 loop spans 14 amino acids. The CDR3, as DNA: TGTGCCAGCAGTTTACGGACAGGGGGCTACGAGCAGTACTTC. Translating it yields CASSLRTGGYEQYF.

In its sample, this clone was seen a few times. A junction boundary mismatches the germline segment, possibly from a read error. The chain has TRBV6-6 and TRBJ2-5; TRBD1 matches 9 bases. The CDR3 loop spans 16 amino acids. The germline gives CDR1 MNHNY, CDR2 SVGAGI (reference sequence). Here the CDR3 DNA reads TGTGCCAGCAGTCTCCGGGACAGGGTCTCGAGAGAGGCCCAGTACTTC. Amino acid sequence: CASSLRDRVSREAQYF.

This clone occurred a few times. The chain joins TRBV18 to TRBJ1-1; D gene uncertain. CDR3 length: 13 residues. The V end lost 6 bases, the J end lost 4 bases, and 12 bases lay between the germline ends. Germline-derived CDR1 and CDR2 are KGHSH and LQKENI. CDR3 nucleotides: TGTGCCAGCTCCCCAGACCTGAGCACTGAAGCTTTCTTT. Protein product: CASSPDLSTEAFF.

V gene TRBV6-1 combines with J gene TRBJ1-1, with 7 bases fitting TRBD1. After removal of 7 bases from V and 11 bases from J, the junction contained 13 bases not matched to a gene. The CDR3 spans 13 residues. Germline V CDR1 and CDR2: MNHNS, SASEGT. DNA of the CDR3: TGTGCCAGCACCAGACAGGGCCGAAGTGCGGCTTTCTTT. It yields the protein CASTRQGRSAAFF.

The genes are TRBV28 and TRBJ2-1, with TRBD2 as a possible D gene (6 bases). CDR1 is MDHEN, CDR2 SYDVKM, per germline. The CDR3 totals 12 residues. The ends were cut back, 5 bases at V and 15 bases at J, with 17 bases in the middle. CDR3 loop: CASSPTHSGGFF. The DNA of the CDR3 is TGTGCCAGCAGTCCGACTCATAGCGGAGGGTTCTTC.

The chain couples TRBV28 to TRBJ2-3, with 8 bases that match TRBD2. This CDR3 has 16 residues. Germline assignment: CDR1 MDHEN and CDR2 SYDVKM. The V gene end was trimmed by 6 bases and the J gene end by 4 bases; junction bases not matched to a gene: 12. This CDR3 is CASSQYPPGGPDTQYF. The CDR3 coding sequence is TGTGCCAGCAGCCAATACCCCCCGGGAGGGCCAGATACGCAGTATTTT.

The genes are TRBV19 and TRBJ2-3; D is possibly TRBD2 (6 bases). The CDR3 contains 13 residues. Germline CDR1 and CDR2: LNHDA and SQIVND (reference sequence). Trimming pared 4 bases from V and 3 bases from J, leaving 8 bases between. CDR3 DNA sequence: TGTGCCAGTAGTAGCGGGATTACAGATACGCAGTATTTT. Protein: CASSSGITDTQYF. The full variable domain, completed using reference TRBV19 and TRBJ2-3, is DGGITQSPKYLFRKEGQNVTLSCEQNLNHDAMYWYRQDPGQGLRLIYYSQIVNDFQKGDIAEGYSVSREKKESFPLTVTSAQKNPTAFYLCASSSGITDTQYFGPGTRLTVL.

The V gene is TRBV14, the J gene TRBJ1-2; 7 bases match TRBD1. CDR1 is SGHDN and CDR2 is FVKESK in the germline V gene. J was trimmed by 3 bases and V by 4 bases; bases with no gene match: 8. The CDR3 is 15 residues long. The CDR3: CASSRATQGYYGYTF. The DNA for the CDR3 is TGTGCCAGCAGCCGCGCAACACAGGGGTACTATGGCTACACCTTC.

This clone is a singleton in its sample. This chain connects TRBV11-2 to TRBJ2-5; possibly TRBD1 or TRBD2 for D (6 bases each). The CDR3 extends over 15 amino acids. In germline, CDR1 is SGHAT, CDR2 FQNNGV. V lost 5 bases and J 3 bases, leaving 16 bases between the germline ends. As DNA, the CDR3 is TGTGCCAGCAGCCCCGCCGGGGGCAAGGAAGAGACCCAGTACTTC. This encodes CASSPAGGKEETQYF.

CDR3 region: CASRAGTLNTGELFF. DNA for the CDR3: TGCGCCAGCAGGGCCGGGACTTTGAACACCGGGGAGCTGTTTTTT. V and J are TRBV10-2 and TRBJ2-2; weak D call: TRBD2 (6 bases). Trimming pared 6 bases from V and 1 base from J, leaving 12 bases between. The V gene's germline CDR1 is WSHSY and CDR2 SAAADI. This CDR3 is built from 15 residues.

The chain employs TRBV15 and TRBJ1-2; 8 nucleotides align to TRBD1. V trimming: 4 bases; J trimming: 0 bases; junction bases outside the gene matches: 7. The CDR3 is 16 residues long. CDR1 and CDR2 from the germline V gene are LNHNV and YYDKDF (reference sequence). The CDR3: CATSNLHRGTNYGYTF. The CDR3 bases are TGTGCCACCAGCAATCTCCACAGGGGGACTAACTATGGCTACACCTTC. The entire variable domain, with the rest obtained from reference TRBV15 and TRBJ1-2, is as follows: DAMVIQNPRYQVTQFGKPVTLSCSQTLNHNVMYWYQQKSSQAPKLLFHYYDKDFNNEADTPDNFQSRRPNTSFCFLDIRSPGLGDTAMYLCATSNLHRGTNYGYTFGSGTRLTVV.

The rearrangement links TRBV29-1 to TRBJ2-2; D is possibly TRBD1 or TRBD2 (6 bases each). This CDR3 is 13 amino acids long. Germline V gene lookup returns CDR1 SQVTM and CDR2 ANQGSEA. V was cut by 4 bases and J by 5 bases, with 11 bases left in between. This CDR3 reads CSVGSGATGELFF. The DNA for the CDR3 is TGCAGCGTTGGATCGGGGGCGACCGGGGAGCTGTTTTTT.

This clone was observed a single time. This chain links TRBV11-2 with TRBJ2-7; 7 bases align to TRBD1. The CDR3 consists of 13 residues. J was trimmed by 2 bases and V by 4 bases; bases with no gene match: 2. Germline V gene data show CDR1 as SGHAT and CDR2 as FQNNGV. DNA for the CDR3: TGTGCCAGCAGCTCGGGACAGACCTACGAGCAGTACTTC. Translation: CASSSGQTYEQYF.

In this sample, this clone turned up a few times. The rearrangement links TRBV28 to TRBJ2-7; D is uncertain. The CDR3 has 9 amino acids. Trimming took 4 bases from V and 5 from J, leaving 0 bases between them. Per germline, CDR1 MDHEN and CDR2 SYDVKM. The CDR3 reads CASSYEQYF. CDR3 DNA: TGTGCCAGCAGTTACGAGCAGTACTTC.

This clone was found a few times. V gene TRBV7-2 combines with J gene TRBJ2-1; TRBD2 matches at 9 bases. The junction had 7 bases not matched to a gene; V was cut back by 5 bases and J by 8 bases. CDR3 length equals 14 residues. Germline V gene sequence: CDR1 SGHTA, CDR2 FQGNSA. The CDR3 DNA sequence: TGTGCCAGCAGCCCAGGACTAGCGAGGGATGAGCAGTTCTTC. Protein product: CASSPGLARDEQFF.

The chain recombines TRBV20-1 with TRBJ2-7; no clear D. This CDR3 is 11 amino acids long. Germline loops: CDR1 DFQATT, CDR2 SNEGSKA (reference sequence). V was pared by 5 bases and J by 4 bases, with 9 bases between. The CDR3 region has the DNA TGCAGTGCTCCAATTTTGTACGAGCAGTACTTC. It yields the protein CSAPILYEQYF.

This chain links TRBV6-5 with TRBJ2-3; perhaps TRBD1 as D (6 bases). V lost 4 bases, J lost 1 base, and 15 bases lay in between. Germline V gene sequence: CDR1 MNHEY, CDR2 SVGAGI. There are 16 residues in the CDR3. CDR3 loop: CASSSRGPTGTDTQYF. DNA of the CDR3: TGTGCCAGCAGTTCCAGGGGCCCGACTGGCACAGATACGCAGTATTTT.